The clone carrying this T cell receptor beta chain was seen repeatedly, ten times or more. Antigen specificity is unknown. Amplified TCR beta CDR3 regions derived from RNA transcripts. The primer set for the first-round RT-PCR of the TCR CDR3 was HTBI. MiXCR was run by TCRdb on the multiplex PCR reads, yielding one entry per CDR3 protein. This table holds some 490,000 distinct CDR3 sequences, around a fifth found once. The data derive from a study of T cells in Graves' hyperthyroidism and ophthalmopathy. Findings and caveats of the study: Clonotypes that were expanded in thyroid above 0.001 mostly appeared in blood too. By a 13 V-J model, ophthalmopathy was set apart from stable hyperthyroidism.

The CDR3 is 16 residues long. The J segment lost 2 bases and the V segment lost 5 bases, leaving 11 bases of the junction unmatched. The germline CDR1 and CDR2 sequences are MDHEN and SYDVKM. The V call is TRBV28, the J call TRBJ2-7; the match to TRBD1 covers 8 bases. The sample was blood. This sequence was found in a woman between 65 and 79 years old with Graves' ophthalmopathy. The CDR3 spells CASSALSGTGAYEQYF. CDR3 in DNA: TGTGCCAGCAGTGCGCTATCCGGGACAGGAGCCTACGAGCAGTACTTC. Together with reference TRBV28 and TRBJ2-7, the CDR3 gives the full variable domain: DVKVTQSSRYLVKRTGEKVFLECVQDMDHENMFWYRQDPGLGLRLIYFSYDVKMKEKGDIPEGYSVSREKKERFSLILESASTNQTSMYLCASSALSGTGAYEQYFGPGTRLTVT.